This record looks at one TCR beta chain sequence and its context. Its antigen is unknown. Only cases whose brain tissue showed the highest T cell transcript signatures were sequenced. Looked up from germline, CDR1 is MDHEN and CDR2 is SYDVKM. Losses at the gene ends were 6 bases for V and 5 bases for J; bases not matched to a gene: 13. CDR3 length: 15 amino acids. The entry originates in a study of brain T cells in children with intractable seizures. Broader study findings: HCMV serostatus was not known, and viral specificity came from CDR3 similarity only. Each case's top public CDR3 resembled known HCMV, EBV or influenza A CDR3s.

The method was immunoSEQ multiplex PCR; TCRdb's version includes in-frame clones alone and lacks a portion of them. The data show about 2,000 clones, around 73% seen once. The source was resected brain tissue, collected at surgery. This sequence was found in a girl under 10 years old with tuberous sclerosis and intractable seizures. This sequence joins TRBV28 and TRBJ2-7, with 7 bases that match TRBD2. In nucleotides, the CDR3 is TGTGCCAGCAGATCAGCCGCGACCGGGAGGCACGAGCAGTACTTC. It encodes CASRSAATGRHEQYF.